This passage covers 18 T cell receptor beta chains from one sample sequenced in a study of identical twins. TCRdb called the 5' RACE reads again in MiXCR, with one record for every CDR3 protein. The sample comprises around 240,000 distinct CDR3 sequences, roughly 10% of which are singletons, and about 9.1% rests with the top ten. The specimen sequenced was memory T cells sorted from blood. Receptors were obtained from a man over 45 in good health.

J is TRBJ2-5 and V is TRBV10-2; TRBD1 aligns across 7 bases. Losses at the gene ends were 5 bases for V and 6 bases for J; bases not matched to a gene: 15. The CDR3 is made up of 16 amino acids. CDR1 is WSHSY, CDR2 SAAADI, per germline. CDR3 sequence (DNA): TGCGCCAGCAGTAGTAACGACAGGGATTATAGGAAGACCCAGTACTTC. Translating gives CASSSNDRDYRKTQYF.

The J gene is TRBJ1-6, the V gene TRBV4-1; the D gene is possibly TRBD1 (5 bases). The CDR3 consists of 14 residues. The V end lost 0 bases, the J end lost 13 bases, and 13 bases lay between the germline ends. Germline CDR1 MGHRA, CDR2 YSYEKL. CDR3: CASSQDRASGPLHF. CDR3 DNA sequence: TGCGCCAGCAGCCAAGACAGGGCATCGGGTCCCCTCCACTTT.

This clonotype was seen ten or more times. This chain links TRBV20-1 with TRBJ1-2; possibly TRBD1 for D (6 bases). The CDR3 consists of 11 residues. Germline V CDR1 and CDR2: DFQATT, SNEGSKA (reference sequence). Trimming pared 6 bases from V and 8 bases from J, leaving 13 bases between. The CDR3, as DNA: TGCAGTGCCTCGGAGGGGGGAGGCTACACCTTC. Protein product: CSASEGGGYTF.

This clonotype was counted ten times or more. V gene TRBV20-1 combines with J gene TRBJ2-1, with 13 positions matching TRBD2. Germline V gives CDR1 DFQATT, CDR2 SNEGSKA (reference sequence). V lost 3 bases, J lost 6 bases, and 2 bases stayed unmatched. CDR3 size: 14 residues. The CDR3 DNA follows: TGCAGTGCTAGTAGGACTAGCGGGAGCAATGAGCAGTTCTTC. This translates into CSASRTSGSNEQFF.

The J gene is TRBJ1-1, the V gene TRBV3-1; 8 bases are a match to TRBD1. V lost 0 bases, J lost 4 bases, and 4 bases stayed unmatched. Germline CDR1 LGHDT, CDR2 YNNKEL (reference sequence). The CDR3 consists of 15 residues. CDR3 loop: CASSQDPGGSTEAFF. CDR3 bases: TGTGCCAGCAGCCAAGATCCAGGGGGCTCCACTGAAGCTTTCTTT.

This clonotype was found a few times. CDR3 bases: TGCAGTGCTAGAGATCCCGGCCGGGGGAACACCGGGGAGCTGTTTTTT. It translates to CSARDPGRGNTGELFF. The rearrangement uses TRBV20-1 and TRBJ2-2, with D possibly TRBD2 on 5 matching bases. From germline, CDR1 is DFQATT and CDR2 SNEGSKA (reference sequence). V was trimmed by 0 bases and J by 1 base, leaving 12 bases between them. This CDR3 region has 16 residues.

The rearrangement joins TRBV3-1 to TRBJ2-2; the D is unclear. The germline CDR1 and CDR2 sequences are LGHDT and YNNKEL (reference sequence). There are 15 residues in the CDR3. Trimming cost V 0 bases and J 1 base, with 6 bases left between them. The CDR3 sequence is CASSQDHLNTGELFF. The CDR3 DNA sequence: TGTGCCAGCAGCCAAGACCACCTGAACACCGGGGAGCTGTTTTTT.

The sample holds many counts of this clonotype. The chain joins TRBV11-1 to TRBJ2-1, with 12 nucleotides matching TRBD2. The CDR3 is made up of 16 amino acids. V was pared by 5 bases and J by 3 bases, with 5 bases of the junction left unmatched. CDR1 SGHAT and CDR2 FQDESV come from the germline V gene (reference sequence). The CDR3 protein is CASSKGLAGFYNEQFF. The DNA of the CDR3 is TGTGCCAGCAGCAAAGGACTAGCGGGGTTCTACAATGAGCAGTTCTTC.

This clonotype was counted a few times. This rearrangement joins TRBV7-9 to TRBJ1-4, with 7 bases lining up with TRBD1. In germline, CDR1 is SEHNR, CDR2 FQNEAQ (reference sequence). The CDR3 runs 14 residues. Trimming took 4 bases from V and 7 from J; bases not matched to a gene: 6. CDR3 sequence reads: CASSWDSRGEKLFF. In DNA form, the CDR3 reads TGTGCCAGCAGCTGGGACAGTAGGGGTGAAAAACTGTTTTTT.

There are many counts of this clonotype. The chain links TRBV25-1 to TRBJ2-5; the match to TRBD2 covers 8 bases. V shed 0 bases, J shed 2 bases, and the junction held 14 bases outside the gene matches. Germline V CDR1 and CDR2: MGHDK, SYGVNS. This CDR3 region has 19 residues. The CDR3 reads CASSEYLVGPGGEQETQYF. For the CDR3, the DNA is TGTGCCAGCAGTGAATACTTGGTCGGGCCCGGGGGGGAGCAAGAGACCCAGTACTTC.

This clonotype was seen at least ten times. CDR3 in DNA: TGTGCCATCAGCGCCTCCAATGAGCAGTTCTTC. Amino acid sequence: CAISASNEQFF. The chain couples TRBV10-3 to TRBJ2-1; D gene uncertain. The CDR3 extends over 11 amino acids. V lost 6 bases and J lost 6, with 6 bases in between. Germline CDR1 ENHRY, CDR2 SYGVKD.

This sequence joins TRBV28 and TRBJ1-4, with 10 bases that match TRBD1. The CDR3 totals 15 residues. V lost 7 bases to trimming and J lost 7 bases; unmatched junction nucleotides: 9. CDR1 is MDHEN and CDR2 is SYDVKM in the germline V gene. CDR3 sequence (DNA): TGTGCCAGCACTTCGACAGGGGGCTATGTTGAAAAACTGTTTTTT. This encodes CASTSTGGYVEKLFF.

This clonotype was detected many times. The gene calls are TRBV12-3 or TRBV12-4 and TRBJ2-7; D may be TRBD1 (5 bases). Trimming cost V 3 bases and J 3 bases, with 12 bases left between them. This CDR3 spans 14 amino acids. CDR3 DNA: TGTGCCAGCAGTTTTCAGGGAAGGGACTACGAGCAGTACTTC. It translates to CASSFQGRDYEQYF.

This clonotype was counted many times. The CDR3 nucleotides read TGTGCCAGCAGCCGGAGCGGGGAGAGTACGGTGGAGCAGTACTTC. This codes for CASSRSGESTVEQYF. The chain combines TRBV6-2 or TRBV6-3 with TRBJ2-7, with 7 nucleotides matching TRBD2. The V segment lost 6 bases and the J segment 7 bases; nucleotides outside the gene matches: 15. The CDR3 runs 15 residues. Germline CDR1 and CDR2: MNHEY and SVGEGT.

The CDR3 sequence: CASSVRQATNEKLFF. The CDR3 nucleotides are TGTGCCAGCAGTGTAAGACAGGCAACTAATGAAAAACTGTTTTTT. The rearrangement links TRBV25-1 to TRBJ1-4; D is perhaps TRBD1 (6 bases). The CDR3 runs 15 residues. Germline CDR1 and CDR2: MGHDK and SYGVNS. V was clipped by 4 bases and J by 0 bases, with 9 bases between them.

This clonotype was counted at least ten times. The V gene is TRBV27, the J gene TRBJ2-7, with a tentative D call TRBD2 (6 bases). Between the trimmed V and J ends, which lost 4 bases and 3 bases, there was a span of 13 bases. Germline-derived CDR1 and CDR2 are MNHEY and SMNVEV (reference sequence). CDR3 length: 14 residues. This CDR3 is CASSWGSSGYEQYF. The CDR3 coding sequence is TGTGCCAGCAGTTGGGGGAGTAGCGGCTACGAGCAGTACTTC.

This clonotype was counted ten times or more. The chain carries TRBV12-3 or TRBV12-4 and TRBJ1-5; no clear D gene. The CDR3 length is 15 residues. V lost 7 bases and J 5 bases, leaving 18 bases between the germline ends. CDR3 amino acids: CASNPGGSMDQPQHF. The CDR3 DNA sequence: TGTGCCAGCAACCCGGGAGGATCAATGGATCAGCCCCAGCATTTT.

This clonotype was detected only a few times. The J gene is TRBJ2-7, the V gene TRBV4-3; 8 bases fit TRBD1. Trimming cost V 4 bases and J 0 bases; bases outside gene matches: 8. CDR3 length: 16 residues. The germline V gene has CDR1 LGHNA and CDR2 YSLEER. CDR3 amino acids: CASSRFWTGSSYEQYF. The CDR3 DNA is TGCGCCAGCAGCCGATTCTGGACAGGGAGCTCCTACGAGCAGTACTTC.